These 24 T cell receptor beta chains were all obtained from the same sample, sequenced in a study of T cell changes during pregnancy in multiple sclerosis. The assay was immunoSEQ multiplex PCR, and TCRdb's table has in-frame clones only and misses some. Counted here are 50,000 to 75,000 clones, around 91% occurring once; the ten biggest clones make up 2% to 2.5%. The source material was peripheral blood, sampled in the third trimester of pregnancy. These receptor sequences come from a female donor in good health, enrolled as a control in a pregnancy study.

The chain uses TRBV28 and TRBJ1-4, with TRBD1 matching over 7 bases. V shed 6 bases, J shed 5 bases, and the junction held 6 bases outside the gene matches. From germline, CDR1 is MDHEN and CDR2 SYDVKM. This CDR3 spans 14 amino acids. CDR3 sequence (DNA): TGTGCCAGCAGCGGCCCAGGGGGGAATGAAAAACTGTTTTTT. This codes for CASSGPGGNEKLFF.

This clone was recorded only once. V is TRBV2 and J is TRBJ2-1; 8 bases are a match to TRBD1. CDR1 SNHLY and CDR2 FYNNEI come from the germline V gene. The CDR3 spans 13 residues. Trimming took 8 bases from V and 5 from J; bases not matched to a gene: 5. The CDR3 sequence: CASLRDRNNEQFF. The CDR3 DNA reads as TGTGCCAGCCTCCGGGACAGGAACAATGAGCAGTTCTTC.

The gene calls are TRBV6-5 and TRBJ1-1; 9 nucleotides match TRBD1. Germline loops: CDR1 MNHEY, CDR2 SVGAGI. Trimming at V came to 1 base and at J to 8 bases, leaving 8 bases not matched to a gene. The CDR3 sequence is 15 residues long. The CDR3 here is CASSYLDRGKLEAFF. The DNA for the CDR3 is TGTGCCAGCAGTTACTTGGACAGGGGTAAATTAGAAGCTTTCTTT.

The genes are TRBV7-9 and TRBJ2-1; maybe TRBD2 (7 bases). V was pared by 5 bases and J by 7 bases, with 21 bases between. Germline values: CDR1 SEHNR, CDR2 FQNEAQ (reference sequence). The CDR3 runs to 16 residues. CDR3 loop: CASSPLGGGHPNEQFF. In DNA form, the CDR3 reads TGTGCCAGCAGCCCCTTGGGGGGGGGCCACCCGAATGAGCAGTTCTTC. Filled out from reference TRBV7-9 and TRBJ2-1, the complete variable domain reads DTGVSQNPRHKITKRGQNVTFRCDPISEHNRLYWYRQTLGQGPEFLTYFQNEAQLEKSRLLSDRFSAERPKGSFSTLEIQRTEQGDSAMYLCASSPLGGGHPNEQFFGPGTRLTVL.

The gene calls are TRBV2 and TRBJ2-7; D gene uncertain. The V gene's germline CDR1 is SNHLY and CDR2 FYNNEI. V dropped 5 bases and J dropped 3 bases, with 8 bases sitting between them. The length of the CDR3 is 12 residues. The CDR3 is CASSSFRYEQYF. The CDR3, as DNA: TGTGCCAGCAGTTCCTTTCGCTACGAGCAGTACTTC.

This chain joins TRBV1 and TRBJ2-7; the D call of TRBD2 is as the table states it, not checked on the DNA. TRBV1 is a known pseudogene. This CDR3 region has 12 residues. The CDR3 loop reads CTSSQVDGTRGF. Written as DNA, the CDR3 is TGCACCAGCAGCCAAGTAGACGGGACTAGAGGGTTC.

Comment on this clone: The junction differs from germline at one of its ends, possibly a read error. The CDR3 is CATTRSSGSTIYF. The CDR3 DNA is TGTGCCACTACACGGAGCTCTGGAAGCACCATATATTTT. The genes are TRBV19 and TRBJ1-3; no reliable D call. Germline CDR1 LNHDA, CDR2 SQIVND (reference sequence). The CDR3 covers 13 residues.

The chain has TRBV14 and TRBJ1-2; no clear D. Germline-derived CDR1 and CDR2 are SGHDN and FVKESK. Between the trimmed V and J ends, which lost 2 bases and 2 bases, there was a span of 6 bases. The CDR3 has 13 residues. DNA for the CDR3: TGTGCCAGCAGCCAAACACCGAACTATGGCTACACCTTC. It codes for CASSQTPNYGYTF.

The chain employs TRBV5-4 and TRBJ1-2, with 7 bases lining up with TRBD1. The CDR3 consists of 17 residues. Trimming took 4 bases from V and 7 from J; bases not matched to a gene: 19. Germline CDR1 and CDR2: SGHNT and YYREEE (reference sequence). The CDR3 region is CASSRRQGTSLGGGYTF. DNA for the CDR3: TGTGCCAGCAGCCGCCGACAGGGAACCTCCCTTGGGGGTGGCTACACCTTC.

The chain uses TRBV9 and TRBJ1-1, with D possibly TRBD1 on 6 matching bases. Germline values: CDR1 SGDLS, CDR2 YYNGEE. The length of the CDR3 is 13 residues. V lost 3 bases to trimming and J lost 4 bases, with 10 bases between them. CDR3 protein: CASSEGVGTEAFF. CDR3 bases: TGTGCCAGCAGCGAGGGGGTAGGCACTGAAGCTTTCTTT. Drawing the rest from reference TRBV9 and TRBJ1-1, the complete variable domain is DSGVTQTPKHLITATGQRVTLRCSPRSGDLSVYWYQQSLDQGLQFLIQYYNGEERAKGNILERFSAQQFPDLHSELNLSSLELGDSALYFCASSEGVGTEAFFGQGTRLTVV.

The J gene is TRBJ1-1, the V gene TRBV29-1, with a possible D match to TRBD1 (5 bases). CDR1 and CDR2 from the germline V gene are SQVTM and ANQGSEA. The CDR3 consists of 10 residues. With 7 bases removed from V and 11 bases from J, the gap between germline ends came to 14 bases. The CDR3 DNA reads TGCAGCGCCTCACAGGCTGGGGCTTTCTTT. Amino acid sequence: CSASQAGAFF.

The chain carries TRBV7-9 and TRBJ1-1, with TRBD1 matching over 7 bases. The CDR3 consists of 16 residues. The V and J ends lost 0 bases and 1 base, in that order; junction bases with no gene match: 5. Germline V gene data show CDR1 as SEHNR and CDR2 as FQNEAQ (reference sequence). CDR3 sequence: CASSLAEGARNTEAFF. Written as DNA, the CDR3 is TGTGCCAGCAGCTTAGCGGAGGGGGCTAGGAACACTGAAGCTTTCTTT.

This chain connects TRBV19 to TRBJ1-1; D is undetermined. Trimming took 5 bases from V and 5 from J, leaving 9 bases between them. CDR1 and CDR2 (germline): LNHDA, SQIVND (reference sequence). This CDR3 comprises 12 residues. The CDR3 here is CASSGEWTEAFF. Here the CDR3 DNA reads TGTGCCAGTAGTGGGGAGTGGACTGAAGCTTTCTTT.

This clone was detected only a few times. The chain recombines TRBV7-9 with TRBJ2-1; no clear D gene. Deletions cut 5 bases from V and 6 bases from J, with 8 bases between. CDR3 length: 12 residues. Germline V gene data show CDR1 as SEHNR and CDR2 as FQNEAQ (reference sequence). The DNA for the CDR3 is TGTGCCAGCAGCCCCCCTCGCAATGAGCAGTTCTTC. This translates into CASSPPRNEQFF.

This sequence joins TRBV14 and TRBJ2-4, with D perhaps TRBD2 (5 bases). This CDR3 comprises 16 residues. The ends were cut back, 4 bases at V and 2 bases at J, with 15 bases in the middle. Looked up from germline, CDR1 is SGHDN and CDR2 is FVKESK. CDR3 nucleotides: TGTGCCAGCAGCCTTACTAGTGTTCTGCCCAAAAACATTCAGTACTTC. Translation: CASSLTSVLPKNIQYF.

The chain carries TRBV4-1 and TRBJ2-7; the D gene is possibly TRBD2 (5 bases). This CDR3 has 13 residues. V was clipped by 0 bases and J by 6 bases, with 9 bases between them. From germline, CDR1 is MGHRA and CDR2 YSYEKL. The CDR3 coding sequence is TGCGCCAGCAGCCAAGAGAGAGGGCGCGAGCAGTACTTC. Translated, it gives CASSQERGREQYF.

This clone appeared a single time. This chain links TRBV7-6 with TRBJ1-1; possible D gene TRBD1, 5 bases. This CDR3 contains 15 residues. Per the germline V gene, CDR1 is SGHVS and CDR2 is FNYEAQ. The V end lost 5 bases, the J end lost 1 base, and 14 bases lay between the germline ends. CDR3 region: CASSSLQGTNTEAFF. The CDR3, as DNA: TGTGCCAGCAGCAGCTTGCAGGGAACGAACACTGAAGCTTTCTTT.

The V call is TRBV6-5, the J call TRBJ2-7; 9 nucleotides agree with TRBD1. V gave up 5 bases and J gave up 2 bases; unmatched junction bases: 4. The CDR3 is 14 residues long. Germline-derived CDR1 and CDR2 are MNHEY and SVGAGI. CDR3 bases: TGTGCCAGCAGTCCGGACAGGGGCCCCTACGAGCAGTACTTC. It translates to CASSPDRGPYEQYF.

The chain recombines TRBV30 with TRBJ2-7; D gene unclear. Germline loops: CDR1 GTSNPN, CDR2 SVGIG (reference sequence). The CDR3 consists of 13 residues. Trimming stripped 2 bases from V and 5 bases from J, with 13 bases between. CDR3 in DNA: TGTGCCTGGAGTAGATCAAGCGCGAACGAGCAGTACTTC. Its protein product is CAWSRSSANEQYF. Drawing the rest from reference TRBV30 and TRBJ2-7, the complete variable domain is SQTIHQWPATLVQPVGSPLSLECTVEGTSNPNLYWYRQAAGRGLQLLFYSVGIGQISSEVPQNLSASRPQDRQFILSSKKLLLSDSGFYLCAWSRSSANEQYFGPGTRLTVT.

The chain carries TRBV7-9 and TRBJ1-2, with TRBD1 identical over 8 bases. Germline assignment: CDR1 SEHNR and CDR2 FQNEAQ (reference sequence). Germline trimming cut 0 bases from V and 4 bases from J; bases unmatched to any gene: 7. This CDR3 has 16 amino acids. CDR3 DNA: TGTGCCAGCAGCTTAGCCGTGGGACAGGTGGGCTATGGCTACACCTTC. Protein sequence: CASSLAVGQVGYGYTF.

The chain links TRBV6-6 to TRBJ2-7; 11 bases agree with TRBD2. This CDR3 is built from 15 residues. Germline V CDR1 and CDR2: MNHNY, SVGAGI (reference sequence). Trimming at V came to 7 bases and at J to 6 bases, leaving 11 bases not matched to a gene. Written as DNA, the CDR3 is TGTGCCAGCACTCAGACCGGGACTAGCGGTGGCGAGCAGTACTTC. Its translation: CASTQTGTSGGEQYF.

V and J are TRBV30 and TRBJ2-4, with TRBD2 matching over 9 bases. V dropped 3 bases and J dropped 0; count of bases not matched to a gene: 21. CDR1 and CDR2 from the germline V gene are GTSNPN and SVGIG (reference sequence). The CDR3 has 21 amino acids. The CDR3 nucleotides read TGTGCCTGGAGAGAGAATTTAGCAGCGGGGGGTCCTACCTTAGCCAAAAACATTCAGTACTTC. The encoded protein is CAWRENLAAGGPTLAKNIQYF.

This sequence joins TRBV5-6 and TRBJ2-1; TRBD2 matches at 8 bases. V lost 0 bases to trimming and J lost 6 bases; unmatched junction nucleotides: 8. Germline CDR1 and CDR2: SGHDT and YYEEEE. The CDR3 length is 16 residues. CDR3 nucleotides: TGTGCCAGCAGCTTGGTTCCAGCGGGGGCCCTCAATGAGCAGTTCTTC. Its protein is CASSLVPAGALNEQFF.

The genes are TRBV20-1 and TRBJ2-2; 8 nucleotides align to TRBD2. CDR1 and CDR2 (germline): DFQATT, SNEGSKA (reference sequence). The V and J ends lost 5 bases and 7 bases, in that order; junction bases with no gene match: 0. The CDR3 loop spans 11 amino acids. The CDR3 coding sequence is TGCAGTGCTGGGACTAGCGGGGAGCTGTTTTTT. Amino acids: CSAGTSGELFF.